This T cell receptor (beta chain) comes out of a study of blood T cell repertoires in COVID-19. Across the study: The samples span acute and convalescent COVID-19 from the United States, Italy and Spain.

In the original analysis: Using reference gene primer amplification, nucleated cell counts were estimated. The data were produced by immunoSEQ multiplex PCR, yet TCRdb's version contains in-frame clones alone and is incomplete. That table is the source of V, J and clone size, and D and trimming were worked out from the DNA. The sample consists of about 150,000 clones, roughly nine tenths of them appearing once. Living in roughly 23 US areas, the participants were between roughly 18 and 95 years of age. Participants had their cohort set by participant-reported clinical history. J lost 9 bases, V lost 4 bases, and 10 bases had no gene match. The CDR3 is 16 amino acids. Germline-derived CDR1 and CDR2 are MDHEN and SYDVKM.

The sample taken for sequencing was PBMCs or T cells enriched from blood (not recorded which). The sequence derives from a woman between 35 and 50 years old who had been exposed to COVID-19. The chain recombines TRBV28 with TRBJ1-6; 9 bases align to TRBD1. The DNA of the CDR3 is TGTGCCAGCAGTTCCAGGCCACAGGGGGCTACTTCACCCCTCCACTTT. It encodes CASSSRPQGATSPLHF.